A single sample is the source of the 20 T cell receptor beta chains below, sequenced in a study of T-cell reconstitution after alpha-beta-depleted transplantation in children. It was with unique molecular identifiers that the TCRbeta library was prepared. TCRdb re-analysed the PCR reads in MiXCR, keeping a single row per CDR3 protein. The data show about 340,000 distinct CDR3 sequences, approximately 10% seen once. Sequenced here: PBMCs from the stem cell graft donor, sampled from the stem cell graft. The receptors derive from a human donor who donated a stem cell graft to a child with acute lymphoblastic leukemia.

The gene calls are TRBV29-1 and TRBJ2-3; TRBD2 agrees at 8 bases. Losses at the gene ends were 7 bases for V and 5 bases for J; bases not matched to a gene: 11. The CDR3 runs to 14 residues. CDR1 and CDR2 from the germline V gene are SQVTM and ANQGSEA. The CDR3: CSATEPLAGDTQYF. The DNA for the CDR3 is TGCAGCGCCACCGAGCCCCTAGCGGGAGATACGCAGTATTTT.

The V gene is TRBV20-1, the J gene TRBJ1-5, with D possibly being TRBD1 (5 bases). The CDR3 contains 12 residues. Germline V gene data show CDR1 as DFQATT and CDR2 as SNEGSKA (reference sequence). V was shortened by 2 bases and J by 4 bases, with 6 bases between the two germline ends. CDR3 DNA: TGCAGTGCTAGATGGGGGAATCAGCCCCAGCATTTT. This gives the protein CSARWGNQPQHF.

This clonotype was found a few times. The DNA of the CDR3 is TGTGCCAGCTCAACGACGGGGGGGATGAGGAGGAACACTGAAGCTTTCTTT. This translates into CASSTTGGMRRNTEAFF. This chain connects TRBV12-3 or TRBV12-4 to TRBJ1-1, with D possibly TRBD1 on 5 matching bases. The CDR3 has 17 amino acids. Trimming removed 8 bases from V and 1 base from J, with 23 bases in between.

This clonotype was counted a single time. The chain combines TRBV4-2 with TRBJ2-1, with 11 bases fitting TRBD1. Germline-derived CDR1 and CDR2 are LGHNA and YNFKEQ. V lost 6 bases, J lost 7 bases, and 11 bases stayed unmatched. The CDR3 spans 16 residues. This CDR3 reads CASSLNPGQGGNEQFF. CDR3 nucleotides: TGTGCCAGCAGTCTGAATCCGGGACAGGGGGGGAATGAGCAGTTCTTC.

The genes are TRBV30 and TRBJ1-2, with a weak D call TRBD1 (5 bases). The germline CDR1 and CDR2 sequences are GTSNPN and SVGIG (reference sequence). V lost 4 bases and J lost 8, with 11 bases in between. This CDR3 is built from 11 residues. The CDR3 is CAWNEGMGYTF. In nucleotides, the CDR3 is TGTGCCTGGAACGAGGGGATGGGCTACACCTTC.

This clonotype showed up many times. V and J are TRBV6-2 or TRBV6-3 and TRBJ2-3; TRBD1 matches at 9 bases. The V segment lost 4 bases and the J segment 5 bases; nucleotides outside the gene matches: 16. CDR3 length: 18 amino acids. CDR1 is MNHEY and CDR2 is SVGEGT in the germline V gene. CDR3 loop: CASSLLQPGQGMEDTQYF. CDR3 in DNA: TGTGCCAGCAGTTTACTACAACCGGGACAGGGAATGGAAGATACGCAGTATTTT.

This clonotype was counted only a few times. The rearrangement links TRBV11-2 to TRBJ2-4, with 10 bases fitting TRBD2. CDR3 length: 19 amino acids. Germline V gene sequence: CDR1 SGHAT, CDR2 FQNNGV. J lost 2 bases, V lost 5 bases, and 15 bases had no gene match. This CDR3 is CASSKDSGRAPSSKNIQYF. CDR3 coding DNA: TGTGCCAGCAGCAAGGACAGCGGGAGGGCCCCGAGTTCCAAAAACATTCAGTACTTC.

This clonotype was found a few times. The genes are TRBV15 and TRBJ2-1; D not resolved. Trimming removed 0 bases at V and 0 bases at J, with 12 bases between. CDR3 length: 17 amino acids. Looked up from germline, CDR1 is LNHNV and CDR2 is YYDKDF (reference sequence). The CDR3 DNA reads TGTGCCACCAGCAGAGATGCCTCCTACAGCTCCTACAATGAGCAGTTCTTC. Protein sequence: CATSRDASYSSYNEQFF.

This clonotype was counted between two and nine times. This chain uses TRBV5-6 with TRBJ2-2; TRBD2 might be the D (6 bases). Between the trimmed V and J ends, which lost 3 bases and 2 bases, there was a span of 14 bases. In germline, CDR1 is SGHDT, CDR2 YYEEEE. The CDR3 is 16 residues long. The CDR3 is CASSSVGGANTGELFF. Here the CDR3 DNA reads TGTGCCAGCAGCTCCGTTGGCGGGGCTAACACCGGGGAGCTGTTTTTT.

This clonotype was recorded a few times. The rearrangement links TRBV5-1 to TRBJ2-3; 9 bases are a match to TRBD1. The V and J ends lost 0 bases and 4 bases, in that order; junction bases with no gene match: 3. This CDR3 comprises 15 residues. Germline CDR1 is SGHRS and CDR2 is YFSETQ. The CDR3 loop reads CASSLAGTGSDTQYF. The CDR3 nucleotides are TGCGCCAGCAGCTTGGCAGGGACAGGGTCAGATACGCAGTATTTT. The variable domain in full, with the rest retrieved from reference TRBV5-1 and TRBJ2-3, is KAGVTQTPRYLIKTRGQQVTLSCSPISGHRSVSWYQQTPGQGLQFLFEYFSETQRNKGNFPGRFSGRQFSNSRSEMNVSTLELGDSALYLCASSLAGTGSDTQYFGPGTRLTVL.

In this sample, this clonotype turned up a few times. DNA of the CDR3: TGCGCCAGCAGCTTTAGCTTCGAAAAACTGTTTTTT. It specifies CASSFSFEKLFF. V and J are TRBV4-3 and TRBJ1-4; D is ambiguous. Trimming stripped 5 bases from V and 8 bases from J, with 9 bases between. This CDR3 has 12 residues. Germline CDR1 and CDR2: LGHNA and YSLEER.

The chain links TRBV19 to TRBJ1-5; weak D call: TRBD1 (6 bases). This CDR3 is 13 amino acids long. V lost 6 bases to trimming and J lost 7 bases, with 13 bases between them. Germline V gives CDR1 LNHDA, CDR2 SQIVND (reference sequence). CDR3 in amino acids: CASSRGEGQPQHF. The DNA for the CDR3 is TGTGCCAGTAGCAGGGGAGAAGGGCAGCCCCAGCATTTT.

The chain uses TRBV12-3 or TRBV12-4 and TRBJ2-5; 7 bases line up with TRBD1. The CDR3 sequence is 14 residues long. Trimming removed 5 bases from V and 2 bases from J; junction bases left unmatched: 5. DNA for the CDR3: TGTGCCAGCAGTATAGAGGGGGCTCAAGAGACCCAGTACTTC. It is translated as CASSIEGAQETQYF.

V usage is TRBV11-2 and J usage is TRBJ2-7, with D unclear. The length of the CDR3 is 13 residues. V dropped 2 bases and J dropped 9 bases, with 14 bases sitting between them. From germline, CDR1 is SGHAT and CDR2 FQNNGV. CDR3 region: CASSLKEATRQYF. The CDR3 bases are TGTGCCAGCAGCTTAAAAGAGGCAACTCGGCAGTACTTC.

This clonotype was observed a few times. V usage is TRBV29-1 and J usage is TRBJ2-7; the D is unclear. Germline V CDR1 and CDR2: SQVTM, ANQGSEA. Trimming took 1 base from V and 3 from J, leaving 7 bases between them. The CDR3 loop spans 12 amino acids. CDR3 loop: CSVEGYGYEQYF. The DNA for the CDR3 is TGCAGCGTTGAAGGTTATGGCTACGAGCAGTACTTC.

CDR3 in amino acids: CASSLASGEQFF. CDR3 coding DNA: TGTGCCAGCAGCTTAGCCTCAGGGGAGCAGTTCTTC. The chain combines TRBV7-2 with TRBJ2-1, with D possibly matching TRBD1 (5 bases). Trimming left V 0 bases short and J 10 bases short, with 7 bases between. Germline V lookup: CDR1 SGHTA, CDR2 FQGNSA. The CDR3 spans 12 residues.

Only a few counts were recorded for this clonotype. This chain joins TRBV5-1 and TRBJ2-2; 8 bases are shared with TRBD2. Germline CDR1 reads SGHRS; CDR2 reads YFSETQ. The CDR3 covers 19 residues. The CDR3 DNA reads as TGCGCAACTCCCAGAATGGGGGCTAGCGGGCTCGGTGACACCGGGGAGCTGTTTTTT. Residues: CATPRMGASGLGDTGELFF.

V is TRBV12-3 or TRBV12-4 and J is TRBJ2-2; the match to TRBD2 covers 8 bases. The CDR3 is made up of 15 amino acids. V lost 8 bases and J lost 3; bases outside the gene matches: 8. The CDR3 DNA is TGTGCCAGCCAGGGAGGCGGGAGGTACACCGGGGAGCTGTTTTTT. This encodes CASQGGGRYTGELFF.

This sequence joins TRBV4-2 and TRBJ2-5, with TRBD2 matching over 15 bases. Unmatched junction bases numbered 8, after V lost 4 bases and J lost 5 bases. From germline, CDR1 is LGHNA and CDR2 YNFKEQ. CDR3 size: 17 residues. CDR3 amino acids: CASSPGLAGGRGETQYF. The CDR3 DNA reads as TGTGCCAGCAGCCCGGGACTAGCGGGAGGCCGGGGGGAGACCCAGTACTTC.

This clonotype has at least ten counts. The chain joins TRBV6-4 to TRBJ1-1, with 7 bases fitting TRBD1. With 0 bases clipped from V and 4 bases from J, the junction kept 2 bases outside the gene matches. The CDR3 extends over 14 amino acids. Looked up from germline, CDR1 is MRHNA and CDR2 is SNTAGT. The CDR3 coding sequence is TGTGCCAGCAGTGACTCGGAGGGGGCCACTGAAGCTTTCTTT. It translates to CASSDSEGATEAFF.